Listed here are 22 T cell receptor beta chains from one sample, sequenced in a study of T cell changes during pregnancy in multiple sclerosis. Sequencing used immunoSEQ multiplex PCR; TCRdb keeps in-frame clones, though not all of them. The profile covers tens of thousands of clones, with roughly 94% appearing a single time and 0.12% to 0.15% taken by the ten largest. Sample: CD4+ T cells from peripheral blood mononuclear cells, taken after pregnancy. These receptors all come from a female donor with multiple sclerosis, enrolled in a pregnancy study.

About this clone itself: This specimen includes other DNA sequences encoding the same CDR3. The J gene is TRBJ1-4, the V gene TRBV27; 8 bases align to TRBD1. Per the germline V gene, CDR1 is MNHEY and CDR2 is SMNVEV (reference sequence). The CDR3 loop spans 16 amino acids. Unmatched junction bases numbered 10, after V lost 3 bases and J lost 7 bases. CDR3 nucleotide sequence: TGTGCCAGCAGTTTCTGGAAGGGGACAGGAGTTGAAAAACTGTTTTTT. This codes for CASSFWKGTGVEKLFF. The whole variable domain, remainder taken from reference TRBV27 and TRBJ1-4, is EAQVTQNPRYLITVTGKKLTVTCSQNMNHEYMSWYRQDPGLGLRQIYYSMNVEVTDKGDVPEGYKVSRKEKRNFPLILESPSPNQTSLYFCASSFWKGTGVEKLFFGSGTQLSVL.

J is TRBJ2-1 and V is TRBV5-1; 7 nucleotides match TRBD1. Trimming removed 3 bases from V and 0 bases from J; junction bases left unmatched: 0. CDR1 and CDR2 from the germline V gene are SGHRS and YFSETQ. The CDR3 consists of 14 residues. The CDR3 sequence: CASSWDSSYNEQFF. DNA for the CDR3: TGCGCCAGCAGCTGGGACAGCTCCTACAATGAGCAGTTCTTC.

The V call is TRBV19, the J call TRBJ1-1, with TRBD1 as a possible D gene (6 bases). The CDR3 has 12 amino acids. V was pared by 5 bases and J by 4 bases, with 8 bases between. The germline V gene encodes CDR1 LNHDA and CDR2 SQIVND (reference sequence). DNA for the CDR3: TGTGCCAGTAGTTCAGGGGCCACTGAAGCTTTCTTT. It is translated as CASSSGATEAFF.

The DNA for the CDR3 is TGTGCCAGCAGGAGCAGCGGCCCAATCTACGAGCAGTACTTC. Its translation: CASRSSGPIYEQYF. The chain uses TRBV28 and TRBJ2-7, with a weak D call TRBD2 (5 bases). The CDR3 runs to 14 residues. Germline V CDR1 and CDR2: MDHEN, SYDVKM. The V end lost 6 bases, the J end lost 3 bases, and 15 bases lay between the germline ends.

The chain links TRBV27 to TRBJ2-7; D may be TRBD2 (7 bases). The germline gives CDR1 MNHEY, CDR2 SMNVEV (reference sequence). This CDR3 is 17 amino acids long. V gave up 1 base and J gave up 3 bases, with 19 bases separating them. The CDR3 loop reads CASSLLLGGANIYEQYF. DNA for the CDR3: TGTGCCAGCAGTTTATTGTTGGGGGGGGCAAATATCTACGAGCAGTACTTC.

This chain connects TRBV4-3 to TRBJ2-5; TRBD2 aligns across 10 bases. The CDR3 spans 17 residues. Germline assignment: CDR1 LGHNA and CDR2 YSLEER. The J segment lost 1 base and the V segment lost 4 bases, leaving 9 bases of the junction unmatched. The CDR3 bases are TGCGCCAGCAGCCGGGGGGGACTAGCGATGATCCAAGAGACCCAGTACTTC. The encoded protein is CASSRGGLAMIQETQYF.

This clone has only one observation. The chain combines TRBV6-5 with TRBJ2-7, with 8 positions matching TRBD1. J lost 7 bases, V lost 6 bases, and 14 bases had no gene match. This CDR3 contains 15 residues. Per the germline V gene, CDR1 is MNHEY and CDR2 is SVGAGI. CDR3 bases: TGTGCCAGCAGGAACTCTGGACAGGGATCGAGGGAGCAGTACTTC. This codes for CASRNSGQGSREQYF.

This sequence joins TRBV10-3 and TRBJ2-7, with 8 bases matching TRBD1. Germline V lookup: CDR1 ENHRY, CDR2 SYGVKD. The CDR3 totals 14 residues. Germline trimming cut 9 bases from V and 0 bases from J; bases unmatched to any gene: 7. In DNA form, the CDR3 reads TGTGCCATGGGACGGACAGGGAACTCCTACGAGCAGTACTTC. Amino acid sequence: CAMGRTGNSYEQYF.

This chain links TRBV27 with TRBJ2-5; a weak D match, TRBD2 (5 bases). Trimming removed 8 bases from V and 0 bases from J, with 22 bases in between. The V gene's germline CDR1 is MNHEY and CDR2 SMNVEV (reference sequence). This CDR3 region has 17 residues. The CDR3 region is CASPPAVLQRNQETQYF. In DNA, the CDR3 is TGTGCCAGCCCTCCCGCTGTGTTGCAGCGGAACCAAGAGACCCAGTACTTC.

The rearrangement uses TRBV11-2 and TRBJ2-7, with 11 nucleotides matching TRBD2. J gave up 0 bases and V 5 bases, and 6 bases lay outside the gene matches. The CDR3 totals 16 residues. The germline V gene encodes CDR1 SGHAT and CDR2 FQNNGV. CDR3 sequence: CASSLRLAGSSYEQYF. CDR3 nucleotides: TGTGCCAGCAGCCTACGACTAGCGGGGAGCTCCTACGAGCAGTACTTC. Looking up the rest from reference TRBV11-2 and TRBJ2-7 gives the full variable domain: EAGVAQSPRYKIIEKRQSVAFWCNPISGHATLYWYQQILGQGPKLLIQFQNNGVVDDSQLPKDRFSAERLKGVDSTLKIQPAKLEDSAVYLCASSLRLAGSSYEQYFGPGTRLTVT.

CDR3 in DNA: TGTCCTGAAGGATCCCCGGGACTAAGAAGCTCAGATACGCAGTATTTT. It codes for CPEGSPGLRSSDTQYF. The V call is TRBV28, the J call TRBJ2-3; 7 bases are shared with TRBD2. Looked up from germline, CDR1 is MDHEN and CDR2 is SYDVKM. The CDR3 has 16 amino acids.

This clone has only one observation. The chain links TRBV6-1 to TRBJ2-5; 10 bases agree with TRBD1. CDR1 and CDR2 (germline): MNHNS, SASEGT. The CDR3 runs 15 residues. The V segment lost 5 bases and the J segment 4 bases; nucleotides outside the gene matches: 7. This CDR3 is CASSTGTGVGETQYF. CDR3 DNA: TGTGCCAGCAGTACCGGGACAGGGGTAGGAGAGACCCAGTACTTC.

The chain joins TRBV29-1 to TRBJ2-2; the D gene is possibly TRBD1 (5 bases). This CDR3 region has 14 residues. In germline, CDR1 is SQVTM, CDR2 ANQGSEA. The DNA for the CDR3 is TGCAGATCTACGAGCAGGGTGGCCACCGGGGAGCTGTTTTTT. Amino acid sequence: CRSTSRVATGELFF.

The rearrangement uses TRBV7-9 and TRBJ2-7, with 9 bases aligning to TRBD1. V trimming: 5 bases; J trimming: 4 bases; junction bases outside the gene matches: 9. The V gene's germline CDR1 is SEHNR and CDR2 FQNEAQ (reference sequence). CDR3 length: 15 residues. The CDR3 bases are TGTGCCAGCAGCCGCCTCGGGACAGGGAAATACGAGCAGTACTTC. Protein product: CASSRLGTGKYEQYF.

The chain employs TRBV21-1 and TRBJ2-1; the listed D gene, TRBD2, was not tested against the DNA. TRBV21-1 is a recognized pseudogene. This CDR3 comprises 15 residues. The CDR3: CASSKVRGRYNEQFF. CDR3 coding DNA: TGTGCCAGCAGCAAAGTTCGCGGGCGCTACAATGAGCAGTTCTTC.

The chain's CDR3 is CASRPARLAPGEQFF. CDR3 nucleotide sequence: TGCGCCAGCAGGCCGGCAAGGCTAGCGCCCGGTGAGCAGTTCTTC. The chain is built from TRBV4-3 and TRBJ2-1; D is possibly TRBD2 (6 bases). Between the trimmed V and J ends, which lost 6 bases and 9 bases, there was a span of 21 bases. CDR1 and CDR2 from the germline V gene are LGHNA and YSLEER. This CDR3 comprises 15 residues.

J is TRBJ2-3 and V is TRBV9; maybe TRBD1 (5 bases). V lost 0 bases and J lost 2, with 16 bases in between. CDR1 and CDR2 (germline): SGDLS, YYNGEE. This CDR3 is built from 17 residues. The CDR3 DNA follows: TGTGCCAGCAGCGTAGGGGTCAGGGCGAGCCTCACAGATACGCAGTATTTT. This codes for CASSVGVRASLTDTQYF.

The rearrangement uses TRBV4-2 and TRBJ2-3; TRBD2 aligns across 12 bases. This CDR3 contains 19 residues. V was pared by 2 bases and J by 0 bases, with 9 bases of the junction left unmatched. CDR1 LGHNA and CDR2 YNFKEQ come from the germline V gene. CDR3 loop: CASSQQTSGRGSSTDTQYF. The CDR3 nucleotides read TGTGCCAGCAGCCAACAGACTAGCGGGAGAGGCTCTAGCACAGATACGCAGTATTTT.

Only a few counts were recorded for this clone. V is TRBV6-5 and J is TRBJ1-1, with 8 positions matching TRBD1. Germline V gives CDR1 MNHEY, CDR2 SVGAGI. Trimming cost V 0 bases and J 4 bases; bases outside gene matches: 4. This CDR3 has 15 amino acids. DNA for the CDR3: TGTGCCAGCAGTTACTCAAGAACAGGGGGCACTGAAGCTTTCTTT. Residues: CASSYSRTGGTEAFF.

J is TRBJ2-1 and V is TRBV11-3; D unresolved. The V and J ends lost 5 bases and 6 bases respectively, with 8 bases between them. CDR1 and CDR2 from the germline V gene are SGHNT and YENEEA. The CDR3 spans 12 residues. This chain's CDR3 is CASSRSRNEQFF. In nucleotides, the CDR3 is TGTGCCAGCAGCCGGAGCCGCAATGAGCAGTTCTTC.

This sequence joins TRBV7-9 and TRBJ1-1; no clear D. This CDR3 spans 14 amino acids. The ends were cut back, 1 base at V and 4 bases at J, with 10 bases in the middle. Looked up from germline, CDR1 is SEHNR and CDR2 is FQNEAQ (reference sequence). CDR3 residues: CASSLGPTGTEAFF. In DNA form, the CDR3 reads TGTGCCAGCAGCTTAGGACCCACGGGCACTGAAGCTTTCTTT. The full variable domain, rest sourced from reference TRBV7-9 and TRBJ1-1, is DTGVSQNPRHKITKRGQNVTFRCDPISEHNRLYWYRQTLGQGPEFLTYFQNEAQLEKSRLLSDRFSAERPKGSFSTLEIQRTEQGDSAMYLCASSLGPTGTEAFFGQGTRLTVV.

The J gene is TRBJ1-4, the V gene TRBV5-4, with D possibly matching TRBD1 (6 bases). V shed 1 base and J shed 6 bases, with 13 bases lying between them. Germline V lookup: CDR1 SGHNT, CDR2 YYREEE (reference sequence). This CDR3 spans 15 amino acids. The CDR3 reads CASSLFSGDHEKLFF. CDR3 nucleotides: TGTGCCAGCAGCTTGTTCTCAGGGGATCATGAAAAACTGTTTTTT.